This passage covers 16 T cell receptor beta chains from one sample sequenced in a study of read filtering for tumor transcriptome and immune sequencing. From 300 to 400 ng of RNA, a library with molecular barcoded alpha/delta and beta/gamma adaptors was made. Each CDR3 protein is one row after TCRdb ran MiXCR on the reads. This sample has under 150,000 distinct CDR3 sequences, with about 13% found just once. The material sequenced was a population of CD138-negative cells sorted from bone marrow. Receptor source: a donor at least 40 years old with multiple myeloma.

Only a few counts were recorded for this clonotype. The chain uses TRBV7-8 and TRBJ2-3; D is undetermined. The CDR3 length is 14 residues. Trimming took 2 bases from V and 0 from J, leaving 6 bases between them. CDR1 SGHVS and CDR2 FQNEAQ come from the germline V gene. CDR3 protein: CASSLILSTDTQYF. For the CDR3, the DNA is TGTGCCAGCAGCTTAATACTAAGCACAGATACGCAGTATTTT.

This clonotype was picked up many times. This chain uses TRBV7-4 with TRBJ2-1; 7 nucleotides align to TRBD2. This CDR3 spans 12 amino acids. CDR1 SGHVT and CDR2 SQSDAQ come from the germline V gene. V shed 5 bases and J 7 bases; nucleotides not matched to a gene: 2. The chain's CDR3 is CASSQLANEQFF. The CDR3 region has the DNA TGTGCCAGCAGCCAACTAGCGAATGAGCAGTTCTTC. Drawing the rest from reference TRBV7-4 and TRBJ2-1, the complete variable domain is GAGVSQSPRYKVAKRGRDVALRCDSISGHVTLYWYRQTLGQGSEVLTYSQSDAQRDKSGRPSGRFSAERPERSVSTLKIQRTEQGDSAVYLCASSQLANEQFFGPGTRLTVL.

In this sample, this clonotype turned up many times. This chain links TRBV25-1 with TRBJ1-5; no reliable D call. CDR1 MGHDK and CDR2 SYGVNS come from the germline V gene. The CDR3 is made up of 12 amino acids. The V end lost 4 bases, the J end lost 5 bases, and 6 bases lay between the germline ends. This CDR3 is CASSAGYQPQHF. As DNA, the CDR3 is TGTGCCAGCAGTGCGGGATATCAGCCCCAGCATTTT.

The table lists this clonotype with many counts. V and J are TRBV6-2 or TRBV6-3 and TRBJ1-1; D gene unclear. Per germline, CDR1 MNHEY and CDR2 SVGEGT. Trimming shortened V by 7 bases and J by 1 base, and 13 bases separated the two germline ends. The CDR3 sequence is 14 residues long. CDR3 nucleotides: TGTGCCAGCACCATACGTGGCAGGAACACTGAAGCTTTCTTT. The encoded protein is CASTIRGRNTEAFF.

In this sample, this clonotype turned up a few times. A read error may be the cause here, since a much bigger clone is one base away. This rearrangement joins TRBV5-1 to TRBJ2-1; 9 bases are shared with TRBD1. The CDR3 sequence is 15 residues long. Germline V gene lookup returns CDR1 SGHRS and CDR2 YFSETQ. CDR3 residues: CASSKDRGSYNGQFF. CDR3 bases: TGCGCCAGCAGCAAAGACAGGGGGTCCTACAATGGGCAGTTCTTC. Full variable domain (rest looked up from reference TRBV5-1 and TRBJ2-1): KAGVTQTPRYLIKTRGQQVTLSCSPISGHRSVSWYQQTPGQGLQFLFEYFSETQRNKGNFPGRFSGRQFSNSRSEMNVSTLELGDSALYLCASSKDRGSYNGQFFGPGTRLTVL.

V usage is TRBV5-1 and J usage is TRBJ1-3; a weak D match, TRBD1 (6 bases). The ends were cut back, 2 bases at V and 6 bases at J, with 12 bases in the middle. This CDR3 region has 14 residues. Per germline, CDR1 SGHRS and CDR2 YFSETQ. The DNA of the CDR3 is TGCGCCAGCAGCTTATCAGGGGCCCTAAACACCATATATTTT. The encoded protein is CASSLSGALNTIYF.

This clonotype occurred many times. This chain uses TRBV20-1 with TRBJ2-3, with D uncertain. Trimming removed 2 bases at V and 7 bases at J, with 13 bases between. The germline V gene encodes CDR1 DFQATT and CDR2 SNEGSKA (reference sequence). This CDR3 has 13 amino acids. CDR3 sequence: CSARPKHRNTQYF. CDR3 in DNA: TGCAGTGCTAGACCTAAGCATAGGAATACGCAGTATTTT.

In regard to this clonotype: A read error may be the cause here, since a much bigger clone is one base away. Without the conserved terminal phenylalanine or tryptophan, this CDR3 likely stems from a read error. The chain couples TRBV3-1 to TRBJ2-1; the D is unclear. Germline V gene data show CDR1 as LGHDT and CDR2 as YNNKEL (reference sequence). This CDR3 is built from 12 residues. V shed 0 bases and J shed 9 bases, with 6 bases lying between them. The CDR3 bases are TGTGCCAGCAGCCAAGATTTTAGTGAGCAGTTCTCC. The encoded protein is CASSQDFSEQFS.

This clonotype showed up just a few times. Given a much more abundant clone one base away, this may be a read error. The chain has TRBV6-2 or TRBV6-3 and TRBJ2-1, with 10 bases aligning to TRBD2. The CDR3 extends over 12 amino acids. CDR1 MNHEY and CDR2 SVGEGT come from the germline V gene. As DNA, the CDR3 is TGTGCCAGCATCCTAGCGGGAGATGAGCGGTTCTTC. The encoded protein is CASILAGDERFF.

This clonotype was counted many times. The gene calls are TRBV2 and TRBJ2-1; 7 bases are shared with TRBD2. The germline V gene encodes CDR1 SNHLY and CDR2 FYNNEI. There are 15 residues in the CDR3. Germline trimming cut 5 bases from V and 0 bases from J; bases unmatched to any gene: 4. CDR3 DNA: TGTGCCAGCAGTTGGCTAGCGGACTCCTACAATGAGCAGTTCTTC. Its protein is CASSWLADSYNEQFF.

This clonotype was seen at least ten times. The V gene is TRBV12-5, the J gene TRBJ2-1; maybe TRBD2 (5 bases). This CDR3 region has 15 residues. Trimming shortened V by 5 bases and J by 5 bases, and 16 bases separated the two germline ends. Germline values: CDR1 LGHNT, CDR2 FRNRAP. The CDR3 reads CASGLSERRNNEQFF. CDR3 bases: TGTGCTAGTGGTCTCTCGGAGCGGAGAAACAATGAGCAGTTCTTC.

The J gene is TRBJ2-1, the V gene TRBV7-9; D is perhaps TRBD1 or TRBD2 (5 bases each). Trimming took 2 bases from V and 8 from J, leaving 10 bases between them. Germline V gene data show CDR1 as SEHNR and CDR2 as FQNEAQ (reference sequence). The CDR3 has 13 residues. CDR3 bases: TGTGCCAGCAGCTTATCAGGGACCCATGAGCAGTTCTTC. Protein product: CASSLSGTHEQFF.

This clonotype was seen at least ten times. This chain joins TRBV5-1 and TRBJ2-7, with 7 bases lining up with TRBD1. The V gene's germline CDR1 is SGHRS and CDR2 YFSETQ. The CDR3 has 14 amino acids. Trimming cost V 2 bases and J 3 bases; bases outside gene matches: 5. The CDR3 is CASSFAGGHYEQYF. The CDR3 DNA sequence: TGCGCCAGCAGCTTCGCAGGGGGACACTACGAGCAGTACTTC.

Many counts were recorded for this clonotype. The chain employs TRBV18 and TRBJ1-5; D is uncertain. This CDR3 contains 13 residues. Germline CDR1 reads KGHSH; CDR2 reads LQKENI. Trimming removed 1 base at V and 7 bases at J, with 8 bases between. CDR3 residues: CASSPRLEQPQHF. CDR3 sequence (DNA): TGTGCCAGCTCACCACGGCTTGAACAGCCCCAGCATTTT.

This clonotype came up many times. J is TRBJ2-5 and V is TRBV7-9; 8 bases match TRBD2. J was trimmed by 5 bases and V by 7 bases; bases with no gene match: 9. Germline assignment: CDR1 SEHNR and CDR2 FQNEAQ (reference sequence). The CDR3 covers 14 residues. The CDR3 protein is CASNGLALEETQYF. In nucleotides, the CDR3 is TGTGCCAGCAACGGACTAGCCCTGGAGGAGACCCAGTACTTC.

This clonotype came up a few times. The chain recombines TRBV7-9 with TRBJ2-7; 11 bases map to TRBD2. The J segment lost 4 bases and the V segment lost 5 bases, leaving 13 bases of the junction unmatched. Germline V lookup: CDR1 SEHNR, CDR2 FQNEAQ (reference sequence). The CDR3 is 17 amino acids. The CDR3 here is CASSPRGRLAGGYEQYF. The CDR3 region has the DNA TGTGCCAGCAGCCCCCGCGGGAGGCTAGCGGGAGGTTACGAGCAGTACTTC. The full variable domain, its missing parts supplied by reference TRBV7-9 and TRBJ2-7, is DTGVSQNPRHKITKRGQNVTFRCDPISEHNRLYWYRQTLGQGPEFLTYFQNEAQLEKSRLLSDRFSAERPKGSFSTLEIQRTEQGDSAMYLCASSPRGRLAGGYEQYFGPGTRLTVT.